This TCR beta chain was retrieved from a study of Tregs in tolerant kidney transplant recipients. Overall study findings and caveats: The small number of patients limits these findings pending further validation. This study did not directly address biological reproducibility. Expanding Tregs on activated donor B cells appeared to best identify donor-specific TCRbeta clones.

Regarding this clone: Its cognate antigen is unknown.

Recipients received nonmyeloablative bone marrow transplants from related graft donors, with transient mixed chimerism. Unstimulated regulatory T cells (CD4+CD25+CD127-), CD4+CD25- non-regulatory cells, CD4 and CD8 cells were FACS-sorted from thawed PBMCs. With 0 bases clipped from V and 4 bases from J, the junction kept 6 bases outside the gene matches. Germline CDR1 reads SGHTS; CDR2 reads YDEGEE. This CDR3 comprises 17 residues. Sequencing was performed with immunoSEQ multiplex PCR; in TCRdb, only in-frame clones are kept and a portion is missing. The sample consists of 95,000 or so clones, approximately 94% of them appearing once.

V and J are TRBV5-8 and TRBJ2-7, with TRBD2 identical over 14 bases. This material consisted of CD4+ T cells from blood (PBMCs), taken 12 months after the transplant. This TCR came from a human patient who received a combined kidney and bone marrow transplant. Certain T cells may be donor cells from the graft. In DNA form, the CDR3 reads TGTGCCAGCAGCTTGGCCCTGACTAGCGGGAGGGGGTACGAGCAGTACTTC. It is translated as CASSLALTSGRGYEQYF.